These 12 T cell receptor beta chains share one sample of origin, sequenced in a study of regulatory T cells. The study's findings and limits: Hydrophobic residues at CDR3 positions 6 and 7 were enriched in conventional CD4+ T cells of CD3G-deficient patients.

No cognate antigen is known for these TCRs. The primer mix had 52 TRBV and 13 TRBJ primers. TCRdb's table, derived via immunoSEQ multiplex PCR, lists solely in-frame clones and lacks some. Of about 28,000 clones listed, 85% to 95% are singletons. The sequencing sample was made of conventional CD4+ T cells sorted from blood. The receptors were sampled from a person aged 18 to 30 with CD3G deficiency.

This chain links TRBV29-1 with TRBJ1-3, with a weak D call TRBD1 (5 bases). This CDR3 spans 14 amino acids. Germline-derived CDR1 and CDR2 are SQVTM and ANQGSEA. Trimming removed 1 base from V and 4 bases from J, with 11 bases in between. CDR3 protein: CSVEGDGKGNTIYF. The CDR3 nucleotides read TGCAGCGTTGAAGGGGACGGAAAGGGAAACACCATATATTTT. The complete variable domain, with remaining parts taken from reference TRBV29-1 and TRBJ1-3, reads SAVISQKPSRDICQRGTSLTIQCQVDSQVTMMFWYRQQPGQSLTLIATANQGSEATYESGFVIDKFPISRPNLTFSTLTVSNMSPEDSSIYLCSVEGDGKGNTIYFGEGSWLTVV.

This sequence joins TRBV6-5 and TRBJ2-7, with D tentatively TRBD1 (6 bases). Trimming cost V 0 bases and J 4 bases, with 13 bases left between them. Germline V gene lookup returns CDR1 MNHEY and CDR2 SVGAGI. The CDR3 spans 15 residues. Here the CDR3 reads CASSYSPRGGYEQYF. CDR3 coding DNA: TGTGCCAGCAGTTACTCTCCCAGGGGTGGTTACGAGCAGTACTTC.

The rearrangement links TRBV30 to TRBJ2-3, with TRBD1 as a possible D gene (6 bases). Trimming cost V 7 bases and J 6 bases, with 17 bases left between them. CDR3 length: 13 amino acids. Germline CDR1 GTSNPN, CDR2 SVGIG (reference sequence). CDR3 DNA sequence: TGTGCCTTTGGGGGCGGGTTAGGGGATACGCAGTATTTT. Translation gives CAFGGGLGDTQYF.

V and J are TRBV2 and TRBJ2-1, with D possibly TRBD1 on 9 matching bases. Germline CDR1 SNHLY, CDR2 FYNNEI. CDR3 length equals 18 residues. The V end lost 6 bases, the J end lost 0 bases, and 21 bases lay between the germline ends. CDR3 sequence: CASRKDRGGTSSYNEQFF. For the CDR3, the DNA is TGTGCCAGCAGGAAGGACAGGGGTGGGACTAGCTCCTACAATGAGCAGTTCTTC.

The CDR3 protein is CASSELGHLNTEAFF. In DNA, the CDR3 is TGTGCCAGCAGTGAGTTGGGGCATCTCAACACTGAAGCTTTCTTT. The chain couples TRBV6-1 to TRBJ1-1; a possible D gene is TRBD1 (5 bases). The CDR3 runs to 15 residues. V lost 3 bases to trimming and J lost 2 bases, with 13 bases between them. Germline-derived CDR1 and CDR2 are MNHNS and SASEGT.

This rearrangement joins TRBV28 to TRBJ2-1; unclear D gene. The CDR3 runs 16 residues. Germline lookup yields CDR1 MDHEN and CDR2 SYDVKM. The V end was cut by 2 bases, the J end by 4 bases, with 15 bases between. CDR3 loop: CASSLIGAAPYNEQFF. The CDR3 region has the DNA TGTGCCAGCAGTTTAATCGGAGCTGCGCCTTACAATGAGCAGTTCTTC.

CDR3 coding DNA: TGTGCCAGCAGCCCACCGGACAGATCCTACGAGCAGTACGTC. The encoded protein is CASSPPDRSYEQYV. V is TRBV7-6 and J is TRBJ2-7; tentative D call: TRBD1 (6 bases). Deletions cut 5 bases from V and 1 base from J, with 12 bases between. The length of the CDR3 is 14 residues. Per germline, CDR1 SGHVS and CDR2 FNYEAQ.

The gene calls are TRBV11-2 and TRBJ2-5; 9 nucleotides agree with TRBD1. The CDR3 is 15 residues long. Germline CDR1 is SGHAT and CDR2 is FQNNGV. Trimming at V came to 1 base and at J to 4 bases, leaving 4 bases not matched to a gene. CDR3 sequence reads: CASSLGGQGRETQYF. CDR3 nucleotides: TGTGCCAGCAGCTTAGGGGGACAGGGTAGAGAGACCCAGTACTTC.

V usage is TRBV2 and J usage is TRBJ1-4, with a tentative D call TRBD1 (5 bases). The germline gives CDR1 SNHLY, CDR2 FYNNEI. With 8 bases removed from V and 3 bases from J, the gap between germline ends came to 7 bases. The CDR3 loop spans 12 amino acids. The DNA of the CDR3 is TGTGCCAGCCAGGGACCTAATGAAAAACTGTTTTTT. Protein: CASQGPNEKLFF. Full variable domain (outside the CDR3, taken from reference TRBV2 and TRBJ1-4): EPEVTQTPSHQVTQMGQEVILRCVPISNHLYFYWYRQILGQKVEFLVSFYNNEISEKSEIFDDQFSVERPDGSNFTLKIRSTKLEDSAMYFCASQGPNEKLFFGSGTQLSVL.

The rearrangement links TRBV28 to TRBJ2-1, with D hard to call. V gave up 4 bases and J gave up 9 bases, with 10 bases separating them. From germline, CDR1 is MDHEN and CDR2 SYDVKM. CDR3 length equals 12 residues. CDR3 protein: CASSSLLGEQFF. The CDR3 coding sequence is TGTGCCAGCAGTTCATTATTGGGTGAGCAGTTCTTC.

CDR3 nucleotide sequence: TGTGCCAGCAGCTCACTCCCCGGACAGGGAAACACCGGGGAGCTGTTTTTT. It translates to CASSSLPGQGNTGELFF. The chain is built from TRBV7-9 and TRBJ2-2; 8 positions agree with TRBD1. This CDR3 comprises 17 residues. Trimming at V came to 4 bases and at J to 2 bases, leaving 9 bases not matched to a gene. Per germline, CDR1 SEHNR and CDR2 FQNEAQ (reference sequence).

The CDR3 DNA is TGTGCCAGCAGCGACAGGGATCGATCCCCCCAGCATTTT. Amino acid sequence: CASSDRDRSPQHF. This sequence joins TRBV28 and TRBJ1-5, with 7 bases that match TRBD1. The CDR3 consists of 13 residues. Looked up from germline, CDR1 is MDHEN and CDR2 is SYDVKM. V was pared by 6 bases and J by 10 bases, with 9 bases of the junction left unmatched.